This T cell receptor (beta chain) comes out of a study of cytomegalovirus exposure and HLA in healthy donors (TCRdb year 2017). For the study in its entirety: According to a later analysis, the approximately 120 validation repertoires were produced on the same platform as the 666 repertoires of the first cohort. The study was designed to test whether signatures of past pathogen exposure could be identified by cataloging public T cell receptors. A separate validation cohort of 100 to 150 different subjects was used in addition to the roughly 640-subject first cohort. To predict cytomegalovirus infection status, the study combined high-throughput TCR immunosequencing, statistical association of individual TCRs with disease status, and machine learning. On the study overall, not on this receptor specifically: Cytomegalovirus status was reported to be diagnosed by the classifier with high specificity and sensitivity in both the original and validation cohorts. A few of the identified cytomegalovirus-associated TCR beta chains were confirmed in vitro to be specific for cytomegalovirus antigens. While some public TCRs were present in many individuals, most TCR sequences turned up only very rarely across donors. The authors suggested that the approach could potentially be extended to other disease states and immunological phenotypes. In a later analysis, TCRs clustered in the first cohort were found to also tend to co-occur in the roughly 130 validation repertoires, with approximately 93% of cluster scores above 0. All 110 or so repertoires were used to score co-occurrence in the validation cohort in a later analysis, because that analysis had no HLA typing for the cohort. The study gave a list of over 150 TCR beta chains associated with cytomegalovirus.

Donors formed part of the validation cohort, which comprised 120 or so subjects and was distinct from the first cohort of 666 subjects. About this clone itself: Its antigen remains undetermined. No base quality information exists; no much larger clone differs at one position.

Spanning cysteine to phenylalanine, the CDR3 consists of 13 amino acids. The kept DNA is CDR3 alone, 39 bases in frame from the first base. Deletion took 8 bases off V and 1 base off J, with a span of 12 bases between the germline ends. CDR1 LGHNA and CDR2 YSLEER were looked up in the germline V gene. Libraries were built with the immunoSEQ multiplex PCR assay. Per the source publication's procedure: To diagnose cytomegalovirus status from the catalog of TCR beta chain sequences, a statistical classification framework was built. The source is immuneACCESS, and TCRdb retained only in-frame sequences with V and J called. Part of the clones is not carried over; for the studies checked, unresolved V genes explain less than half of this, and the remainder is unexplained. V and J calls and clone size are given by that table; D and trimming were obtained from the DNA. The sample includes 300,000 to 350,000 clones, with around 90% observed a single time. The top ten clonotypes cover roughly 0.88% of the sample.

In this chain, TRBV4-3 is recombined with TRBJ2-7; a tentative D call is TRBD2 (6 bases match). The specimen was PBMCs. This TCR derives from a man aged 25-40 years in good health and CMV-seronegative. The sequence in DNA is TGCGCCAGCTCATCGGGGGAATCCTACGAGCAGTACTTC. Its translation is CASSSGESYEQYF.